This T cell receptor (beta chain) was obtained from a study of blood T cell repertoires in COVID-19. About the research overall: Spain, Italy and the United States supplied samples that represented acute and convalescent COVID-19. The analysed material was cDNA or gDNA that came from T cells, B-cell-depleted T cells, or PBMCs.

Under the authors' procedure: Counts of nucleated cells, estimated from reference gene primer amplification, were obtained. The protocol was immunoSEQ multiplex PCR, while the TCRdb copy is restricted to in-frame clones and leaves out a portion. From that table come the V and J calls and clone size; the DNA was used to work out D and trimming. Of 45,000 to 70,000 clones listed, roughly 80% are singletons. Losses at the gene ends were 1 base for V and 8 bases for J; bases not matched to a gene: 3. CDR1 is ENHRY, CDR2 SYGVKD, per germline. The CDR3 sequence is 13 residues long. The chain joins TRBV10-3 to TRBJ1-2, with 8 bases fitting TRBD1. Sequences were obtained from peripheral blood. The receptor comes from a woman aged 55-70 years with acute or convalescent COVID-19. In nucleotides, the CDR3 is TGTGCCATCAGTGAGTTAGGACAGGGCGGCTACACCTTC. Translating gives CAISELGQGGYTF.